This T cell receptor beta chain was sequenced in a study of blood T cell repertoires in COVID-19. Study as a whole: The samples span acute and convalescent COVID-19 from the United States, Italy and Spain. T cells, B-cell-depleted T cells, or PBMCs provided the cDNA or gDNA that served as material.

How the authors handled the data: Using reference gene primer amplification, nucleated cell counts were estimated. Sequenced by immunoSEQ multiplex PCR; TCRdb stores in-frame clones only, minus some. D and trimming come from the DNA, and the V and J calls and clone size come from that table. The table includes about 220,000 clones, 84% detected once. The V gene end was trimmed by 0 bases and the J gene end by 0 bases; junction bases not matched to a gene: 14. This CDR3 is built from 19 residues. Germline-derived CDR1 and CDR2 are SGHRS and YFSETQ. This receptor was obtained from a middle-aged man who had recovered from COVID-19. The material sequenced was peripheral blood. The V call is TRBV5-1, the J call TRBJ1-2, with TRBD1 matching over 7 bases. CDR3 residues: CASSLGGDRDTIPNYGYTF. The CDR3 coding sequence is TGCGCCAGCAGCTTGGGGGGTGACAGGGACACTATTCCTAACTATGGCTACACCTTC. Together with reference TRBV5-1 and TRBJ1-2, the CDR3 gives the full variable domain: KAGVTQTPRYLIKTRGQQVTLSCSPISGHRSVSWYQQTPGQGLQFLFEYFSETQRNKGNFPGRFSGRQFSNSRSEMNVSTLELGDSALYLCASSLGGDRDTIPNYGYTFGSGTRLTVV.